This entry lists 4 T cell receptor beta chains sequenced from one sample in a study of patients and donors after allogeneic stem cell transplantation. MiXCR, run by TCRdb on the RT-PCR reads, gives a single entry per CDR3 protein. The profile shows about 230,000 distinct CDR3 sequences, over 12% of them singletons. Sequenced: blood, either unsorted or a sorted T cell fraction (not recorded which). These receptors all come from a human donor who was either an allogeneic HSCT recipient or a stem cell or donor lymphocyte infusion donor (not recorded which). It is not recorded whose cells these are; they may come from a transplant donor.

This clonotype appeared a few times. This chain links TRBV15 with TRBJ2-7; a weak D match, TRBD2 (5 bases). The CDR3 is made up of 13 amino acids. Germline assignment: CDR1 LNHNV and CDR2 YYDKDF (reference sequence). V dropped 0 bases and J dropped 5 bases, with 8 bases sitting between them. In nucleotides, the CDR3 is TGTGCCACCAGCAGAGATCAGCGGCACGAGCAGTACTTC. Its translation: CATSRDQRHEQYF.

This clonotype was seen at least ten times. The chain couples TRBV15 to TRBJ2-2, with D perhaps TRBD1 (6 bases). V lost 0 bases and J 5 bases, leaving 19 bases between the germline ends. The CDR3 length is 18 residues. From germline, CDR1 is LNHNV and CDR2 YYDKDF (reference sequence). CDR3 sequence reads: CATSRDSLIQGGTGELFF. The CDR3 nucleotides read TGTGCCACCAGCAGAGATTCTTTAATACAGGGTGGAACCGGGGAGCTGTTTTTT.

The chain couples TRBV11-3 to TRBJ2-7; TRBD2 agrees at 10 bases. V lost 1 base and J lost 5; bases outside the gene matches: 8. Germline V lookup: CDR1 SGHNT, CDR2 YENEEA. The length of the CDR3 is 16 residues. CDR3 sequence reads: CASSLGAALAGDEQYF. The CDR3 coding sequence is TGTGCCAGCAGCTTAGGGGCGGCGCTAGCGGGAGACGAGCAGTACTTC.

This clonotype was found a few times. This chain connects TRBV27 to TRBJ1-6, with 9 bases matching TRBD1. This CDR3 is built from 12 residues. Per germline, CDR1 MNHEY and CDR2 SMNVEV (reference sequence). J gave up 12 bases and V 8 bases, and 5 bases lay outside the gene matches. The CDR3, as DNA: TGTGCCAGCGGGCCGGACAGGGGACCCCTCCACTTT. Its translation: CASGPDRGPLHF.